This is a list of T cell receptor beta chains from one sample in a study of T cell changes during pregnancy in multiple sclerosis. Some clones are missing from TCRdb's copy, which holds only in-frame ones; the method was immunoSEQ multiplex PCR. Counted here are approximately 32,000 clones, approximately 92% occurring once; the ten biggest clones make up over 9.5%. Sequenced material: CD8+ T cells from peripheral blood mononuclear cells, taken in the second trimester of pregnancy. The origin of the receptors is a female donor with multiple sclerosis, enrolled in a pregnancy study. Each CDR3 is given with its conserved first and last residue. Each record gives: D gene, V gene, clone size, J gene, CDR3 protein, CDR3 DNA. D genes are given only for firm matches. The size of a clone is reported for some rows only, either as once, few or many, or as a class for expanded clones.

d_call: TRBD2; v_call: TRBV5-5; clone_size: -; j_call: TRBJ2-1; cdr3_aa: CASSSRPGLAGVLVNEQFF; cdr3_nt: TGTGCCAGCAGCTCGAGACCGGGACTAGCGGGAGTTTTGGTCAATGAGCAGTTCTTC
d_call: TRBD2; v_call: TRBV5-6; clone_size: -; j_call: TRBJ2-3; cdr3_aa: CASSSLAGGRKDTQYF; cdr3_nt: TGTGCCAGCAGCTCATTAGCGGGGGGGCGGAAAGATACGCAGTATTTT
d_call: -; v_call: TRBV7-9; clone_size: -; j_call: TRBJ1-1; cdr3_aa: CASSQRPAEAFF; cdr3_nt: TGTGCCAGCAGCCAGAGGCCCGCTGAAGCTTTCTTT
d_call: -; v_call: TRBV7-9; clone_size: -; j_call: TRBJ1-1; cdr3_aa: CASSPGGIEAFF; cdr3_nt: TGTGCCAGCAGCCCAGGAGGGATAGAAGCTTTCTTT
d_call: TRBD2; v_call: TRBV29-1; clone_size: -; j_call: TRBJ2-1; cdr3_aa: CSARGLAPITSSYNEQFF; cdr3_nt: TGCAGCGCTAGGGGACTAGCGCCCATCACGAGCTCCTACAATGAGCAGTTCTTC
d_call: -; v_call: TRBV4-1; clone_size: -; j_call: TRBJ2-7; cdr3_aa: CASSQRAPLVGPYEQYF; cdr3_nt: TGCGCCAGCAGCCAGCGAGCCCCCCTAGTAGGCCCCTACGAGCAGTACTTC
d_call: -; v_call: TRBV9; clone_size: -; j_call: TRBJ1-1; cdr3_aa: CASSPEPGNTEAFF; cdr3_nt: TGTGCCAGCAGCCCCGAACCAGGGAACACTGAAGCTTTCTTT
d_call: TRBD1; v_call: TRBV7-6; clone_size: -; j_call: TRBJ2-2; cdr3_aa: CASSLGLQGVGTGELFF; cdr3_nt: TGTGCCAGCAGCTTAGGACTCCAGGGGGTAGGCACCGGGGAGCTGTTTTTT
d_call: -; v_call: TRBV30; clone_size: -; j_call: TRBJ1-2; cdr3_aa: CASLGQFPVYTF; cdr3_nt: TGTGCCTCCCTAGGACAGTTCCCTGTCTACACCTTC
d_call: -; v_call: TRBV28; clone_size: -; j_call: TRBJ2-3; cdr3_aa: CASSLRSATDTQYF; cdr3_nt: TGTGCCAGCAGTTTACGCAGCGCCACAGATACGCAGTATTTT
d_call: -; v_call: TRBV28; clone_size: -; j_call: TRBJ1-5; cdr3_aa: CASSLTLSRDQPQHF; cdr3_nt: TGTGCCAGCAGTTTAACCCTCTCTCGGGATCAGCCCCAGCATTTT
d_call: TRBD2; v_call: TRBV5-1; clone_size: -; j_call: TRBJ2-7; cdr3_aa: CASSRLAGVQPYEQYF; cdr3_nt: TGCGCCAGCAGCCGACTAGCGGGAGTGCAACCTTACGAGCAGTACTTC
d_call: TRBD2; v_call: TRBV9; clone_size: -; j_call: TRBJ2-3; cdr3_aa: CASSVELANTDTQYF; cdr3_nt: TGTGCCAGCAGCGTAGAACTAGCGAACACAGATACGCAGTATTTT
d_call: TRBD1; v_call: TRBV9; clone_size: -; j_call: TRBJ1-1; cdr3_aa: CASSAQGDTEAFF; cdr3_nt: TGTGCCAGCAGCGCACAGGGGGACACTGAAGCTTTCTTT
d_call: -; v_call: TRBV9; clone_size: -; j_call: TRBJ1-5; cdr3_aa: CASSVGGHNQPQHF; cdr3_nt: TGTGCCAGCAGCGTAGGGGGACACAATCAGCCCCAGCATTTT
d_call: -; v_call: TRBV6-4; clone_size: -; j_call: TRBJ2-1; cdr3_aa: CASSEEGGPWNEQFF; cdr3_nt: TGTGCCAGCAGTGAAGAGGGGGGGCCTTGGAATGAGCAGTTCTTC
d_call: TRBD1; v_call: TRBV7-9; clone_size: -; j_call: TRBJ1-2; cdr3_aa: CASSLGTGSGYGYTF; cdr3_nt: TGTGCCAGCAGCTTAGGGACAGGGTCGGGCTATGGCTACACCTTC
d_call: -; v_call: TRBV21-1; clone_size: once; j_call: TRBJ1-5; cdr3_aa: CASPLDGNSNQPQHF; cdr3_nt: TGTGCCAGCCCCCTGGACGGGAATAGCAATCAGCCCCAGCATTTT
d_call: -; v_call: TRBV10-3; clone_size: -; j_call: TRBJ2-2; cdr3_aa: CAISQGWNTGELFF; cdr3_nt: TGTGCCATCAGTCAGGGGTGGAACACCGGGGAGCTGTTTTTT
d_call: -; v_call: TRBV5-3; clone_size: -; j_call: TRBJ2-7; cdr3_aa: CARSCSPPFFFEQYF; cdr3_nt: TGTGCCAGAAGCTGTAGCCCTCCCTTTTTTTTCGAGCAGTACTTC
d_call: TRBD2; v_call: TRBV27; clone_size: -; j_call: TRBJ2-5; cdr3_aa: CASSVAGRETQYF; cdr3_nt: TGTGCCAGCAGTGTAGCGGGAAGAGAGACCCAGTACTTC
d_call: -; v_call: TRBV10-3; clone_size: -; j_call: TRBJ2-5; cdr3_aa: CAISGGVRETQYF; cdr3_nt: TGTGCCATCAGTGGGGGGGTTAGGGAGACCCAGTACTTC
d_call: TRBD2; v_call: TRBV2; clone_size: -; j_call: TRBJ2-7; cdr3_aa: CASSDPASGSYEQYF; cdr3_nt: TGTGCCAGCAGTGATCCGGCTAGCGGGTCCTACGAGCAGTACTTC
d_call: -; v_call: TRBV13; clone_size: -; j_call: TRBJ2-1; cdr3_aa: CASSLGRSISNEQFF; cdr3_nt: TGTGCCAGCAGCTTAGGGAGGTCGATATCGAATGAGCAGTTCTTC
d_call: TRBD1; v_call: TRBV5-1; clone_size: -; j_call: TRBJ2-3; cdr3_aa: CASETGTGVNTQYF; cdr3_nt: TGCGCCAGCGAAACCGGGACAGGGGTAAATACGCAGTATTTT
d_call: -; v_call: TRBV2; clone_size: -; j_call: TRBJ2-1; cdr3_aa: CASSDGIYNEQFF; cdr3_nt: TGTGCCAGCAGTGACGGGATTTACAATGAGCAGTTCTTC
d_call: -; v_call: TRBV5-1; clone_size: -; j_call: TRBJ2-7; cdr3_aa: CASSLTTGSEQYF; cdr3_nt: TGCGCCAGCAGCCTCACGACGGGGAGCGAGCAGTACTTC
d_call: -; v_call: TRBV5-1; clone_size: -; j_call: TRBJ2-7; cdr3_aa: CASSHSYEQYF; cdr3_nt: TGCGCCAGCAGCCACTCCTACGAGCAGTACTTC
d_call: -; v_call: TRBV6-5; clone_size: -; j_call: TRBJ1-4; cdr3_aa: CASSYSNSGSEKLFF; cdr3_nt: TGTGCCAGCAGTTACTCGAATTCCGGGAGTGAAAAACTGTTTTTT
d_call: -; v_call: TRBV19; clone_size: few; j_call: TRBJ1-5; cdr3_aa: CASSGGAPRNQPQHF; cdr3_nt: TGTGCCAGTAGCGGGGGGGCACCGAGAAATCAGCCCCAGCATTTT
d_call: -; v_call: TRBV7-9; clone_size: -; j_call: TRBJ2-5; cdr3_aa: CALSPRLVPETQYF; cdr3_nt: TGTGCCCTTTCTCCCCGGTTGGTTCCAGAGACCCAGTACTTC
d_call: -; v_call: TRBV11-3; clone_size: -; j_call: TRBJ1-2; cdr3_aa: CASSLEQGSYGYTF; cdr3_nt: TGTGCCAGCAGCTTAGAGCAGGGGTCCTATGGCTACACCTTC
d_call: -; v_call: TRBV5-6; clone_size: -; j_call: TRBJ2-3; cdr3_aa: CASSSSPGRRYADTQYF; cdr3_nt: TGTGCCAGCAGTTCCTCCCCCGGGAGAAGGTACGCAGATACGCAGTATTTT
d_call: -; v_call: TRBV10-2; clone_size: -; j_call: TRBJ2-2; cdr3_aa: CASSEYGRNTGELFF; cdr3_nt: TGCGCCAGCAGTGAATACGGGAGGAACACCGGGGAGCTGTTTTTT
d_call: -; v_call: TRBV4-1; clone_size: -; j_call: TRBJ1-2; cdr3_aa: CASSQDPGGRGTF; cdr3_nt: TGCGCCAGCAGCCAAGATCCGGGAGGCCGGGGGACCTTC
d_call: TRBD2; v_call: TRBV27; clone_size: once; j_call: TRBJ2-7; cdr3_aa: CASSTKRGSSYEQYF; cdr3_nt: TGTGCCAGCAGTACGAAGCGGGGCAGCTCCTACGAGCAGTACTTC
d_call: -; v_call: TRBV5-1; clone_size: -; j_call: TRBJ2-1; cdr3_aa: CASSLDRPDNEQFF; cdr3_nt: TGCGCCAGCAGCTTGGACCGCCCAGACAATGAGCAGTTCTTC
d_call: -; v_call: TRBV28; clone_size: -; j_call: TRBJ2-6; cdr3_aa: CASSLRGSGANVLTF; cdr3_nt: TGTGCCAGCAGTTTACGGGGATCTGGGGCCAACGTCCTGACTTTC
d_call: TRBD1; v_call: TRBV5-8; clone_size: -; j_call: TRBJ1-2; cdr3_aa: CASSSGQGDYGYTF; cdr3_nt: TGTGCCAGCAGCTCGGGACAGGGAGACTATGGCTACACCTTC
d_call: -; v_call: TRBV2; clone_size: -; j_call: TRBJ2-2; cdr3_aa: CASSPFWTVSNTGELFF; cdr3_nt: TGTGCCAGCAGTCCCTTCTGGACAGTCTCGAACACCGGGGAGCTGTTTTTT
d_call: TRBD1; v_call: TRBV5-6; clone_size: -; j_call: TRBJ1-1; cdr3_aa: CASSRGDRVWTEAFF; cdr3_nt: TGTGCCAGCTCACGAGGGGACAGGGTTTGGACTGAAGCTTTCTTT
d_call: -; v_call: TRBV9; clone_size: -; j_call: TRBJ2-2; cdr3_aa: CASSEVPDPGREFPGELFF; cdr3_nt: TGTGCCAGCAGCGAGGTCCCCGACCCGGGCAGGGAATTTCCCGGGGAGCTGTTTTTT
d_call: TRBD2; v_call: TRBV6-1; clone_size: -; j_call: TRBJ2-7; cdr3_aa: CASSEGLAGGPRPYEQYF; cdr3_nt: TGTGCCAGCAGTGAGGGACTAGCGGGGGGGCCGAGACCCTACGAGCAGTACTTC
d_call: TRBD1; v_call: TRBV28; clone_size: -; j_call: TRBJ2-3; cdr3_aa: CASSRDSSTDTQYF; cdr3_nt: TGTGCCAGCAGCCGGGACAGTAGCACAGATACGCAGTATTTT
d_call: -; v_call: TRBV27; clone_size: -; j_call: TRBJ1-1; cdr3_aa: CASSLPGSNTEAFF; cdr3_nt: TGTGCCAGCAGTTTACCAGGGTCAAACACTGAAGCTTTCTTT
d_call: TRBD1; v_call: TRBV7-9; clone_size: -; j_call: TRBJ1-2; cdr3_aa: CASSLGRTGGDYGYTF; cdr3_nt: TGTGCCAGCAGCTTAGGACGGACAGGGGGTGACTATGGCTACACCTTC
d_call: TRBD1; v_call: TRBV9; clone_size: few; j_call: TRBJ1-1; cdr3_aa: CASSDDRGRTEAFF; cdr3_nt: TGTGCCAGCAGCGACGACAGGGGGCGGACTGAAGCTTTCTTT
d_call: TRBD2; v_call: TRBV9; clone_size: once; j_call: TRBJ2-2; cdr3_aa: CASTPRAGTNTGELFF; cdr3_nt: TGTGCCAGCACCCCCAGAGCGGGGACGAACACCGGGGAGCTGTTTTTT
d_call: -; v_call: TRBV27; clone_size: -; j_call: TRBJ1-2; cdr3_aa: CASSLSTGYNGYTF; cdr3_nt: TGTGCCAGCAGTTTATCGACCGGGTATAATGGCTACACCTTC
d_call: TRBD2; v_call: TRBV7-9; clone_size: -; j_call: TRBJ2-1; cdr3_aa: CASSTVRGEPHNEQFF; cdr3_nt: TGTGCCAGCAGCACCGTTCGGGGGGAACCACACAATGAGCAGTTCTTC
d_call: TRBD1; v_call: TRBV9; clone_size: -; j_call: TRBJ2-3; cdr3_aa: CASSAGQGSTDTQYF; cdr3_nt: TGTGCCAGCAGCGCCGGACAGGGAAGCACAGATACGCAGTATTTT
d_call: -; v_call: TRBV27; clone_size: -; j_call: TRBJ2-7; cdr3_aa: CASSFGGGGRNEQYF; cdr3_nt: TGTGCCAGCAGTTTCGGAGGGGGGGGGCGGAACGAGCAGTACTTC
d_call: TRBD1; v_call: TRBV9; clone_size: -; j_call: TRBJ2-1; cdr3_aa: CASSVDDRAAYNEQFF; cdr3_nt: TGTGCCAGCAGCGTCGACGACAGGGCGGCCTACAATGAGCAGTTCTTC
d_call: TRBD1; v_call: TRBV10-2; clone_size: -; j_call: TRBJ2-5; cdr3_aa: CASSVRGQLQETQYF; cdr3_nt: TGCGCCAGCAGTGTCAGGGGACAGCTGCAAGAGACCCAGTACTTC
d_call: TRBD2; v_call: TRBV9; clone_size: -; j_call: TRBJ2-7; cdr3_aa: CASSAGGGTYEQYF; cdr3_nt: TGTGCCAGCAGCGCCGGGGGGGGAACCTACGAGCAGTACTTC